The next 13 T cell receptor beta chains were all read from a single sample in a study of T cell repertoires in cytomegalovirus infection. These TCRs' antigens remain unknown. TCRdb recomputed calls from the reads with MiXCR, one row per CDR3 protein. The sample holds about 310,000 distinct CDR3 sequences, just under 25% seen once. The sequenced sample was cultured PBMCs, obtained from culture after CMV antigen stimulation. The receptors stem from a human donor in good health (CMV status not recorded). Some clones in this sample may be carry-over from other donors' samples.

Only a few counts were recorded for this clonotype. The gene calls are TRBV6-2 or TRBV6-3 and TRBJ1-5; D not certain. The V gene lost 4 bases and the J gene lost 0 bases, with 7 bases spanning the gap. The germline V gene has CDR1 MNHEY and CDR2 SVGEGT. The CDR3 is 14 residues long. CDR3: CASSSRDSNQPQHF. The DNA for the CDR3 is TGTGCCAGCAGTTCCCGGGATAGCAATCAGCCCCAGCATTTT.

The chain joins TRBV6-4 to TRBJ2-2; 8 bases are shared with TRBD1. Per the germline V gene, CDR1 is MRHNA and CDR2 is SNTAGT. The CDR3 is 18 amino acids. Losses at the gene ends were 0 bases for V and 3 bases for J; bases not matched to a gene: 9. As DNA, the CDR3 is TGTGCCAGCAGTGACTCGACCGGGCAGGGGGCTTACACCGGGGAGCTGTTTTTT. This translates into CASSDSTGQGAYTGELFF.

The chain recombines TRBV20-1 with TRBJ1-5; D is possibly TRBD1 (5 bases). The V gene lost 0 bases and the J gene lost 6 bases, with 6 bases spanning the gap. Germline assignment: CDR1 DFQATT and CDR2 SNEGSKA (reference sequence). The CDR3 runs to 12 residues. The CDR3 nucleotides are TGCAGTGCTAGAGATGGGGGTCAGCCCCAGCATTTT. Translated, it gives CSARDGGQPQHF.

This clonotype occurred many times. This chain uses TRBV7-2 with TRBJ2-2; no definite D call. Per germline, CDR1 SGHTA and CDR2 FQGNSA. The CDR3 is made up of 13 amino acids. With 6 bases removed from V and 6 bases from J, the gap between germline ends came to 11 bases. The CDR3 region is CASSPDGPGELFF. The CDR3 DNA follows: TGTGCCAGCAGTCCCGACGGGCCCGGGGAGCTGTTTTTT.

V and J are TRBV12-3 or TRBV12-4 and TRBJ1-1; D uncertain. V lost 2 bases and J 1 base, leaving 5 bases between the germline ends. The CDR3 has 13 residues. In DNA form, the CDR3 reads TGTGCCAGCAGTTTATCAGCGAACACTGAAGCTTTCTTT. Translated, it gives CASSLSANTEAFF.

This rearrangement joins TRBV7-2 to TRBJ2-2, with TRBD2 matching 8 bases. V gave up 0 bases and J gave up 6 bases; unmatched junction bases: 0. CDR3 length equals 14 residues. Looked up from germline, CDR1 is SGHTA and CDR2 is FQGNSA. The CDR3 sequence: CASSLASGAGELFF. The CDR3 nucleotides are TGTGCCAGCAGCTTAGCTAGCGGGGCCGGGGAGCTGTTTTTT.

This clonotype has more than one count but fewer than ten. The J gene is TRBJ2-3, the V gene TRBV11-2; D unclear. The germline V gene has CDR1 SGHAT and CDR2 FQNNGV. V was clipped by 1 base and J by 6 bases, with 14 bases between them. This CDR3 has 15 residues. The CDR3 bases are TGTGCCAGCAGCTTAGGGCTGATTCCATCGGATACGCAGTATTTT. This sequence encodes CASSLGLIPSDTQYF.

CDR3 nucleotides: TGTGCCAGCAGCTTAGAGGGCAACGGTGGCTACACCTTC. This sequence encodes CASSLEGNGGYTF. The J gene is TRBJ1-2, the V gene TRBV7-9; unclear D gene. Germline V gives CDR1 SEHNR, CDR2 FQNEAQ (reference sequence). Trimming cost V 1 base and J 7 bases, with 10 bases left between them. The CDR3 is made up of 13 amino acids.

The genes are TRBV2 and TRBJ1-2, with D possibly TRBD1 on 5 matching bases. The CDR3 consists of 11 residues. The germline gives CDR1 SNHLY, CDR2 FYNNEI. Between the trimmed V and J ends, which lost 8 bases and 8 bases, there was a span of 12 bases. The DNA for the CDR3 is TGTGCCAGCGGGGCGATGGGGGGCTACACCTTC. Translated: CASGAMGGYTF. Combining the CDR3 with reference TRBV2 and TRBJ1-2 gives the whole variable domain EPEVTQTPSHQVTQMGQEVILRCVPISNHLYFYWYRQILGQKVEFLVSFYNNEISEKSEIFDDQFSVERPDGSNFTLKIRSTKLEDSAMYFCASGAMGGYTFGSGTRLTVV.

Ten or more counts support this clonotype. The V gene is TRBV7-2, the J gene TRBJ1-1; TRBD1 matches 7 bases. V shed 1 base, J shed 1 base, and the junction held 3 bases outside the gene matches. CDR3 length: 15 residues. CDR1 and CDR2 (germline): SGHTA, FQGNSA. CDR3 nucleotide sequence: TGTGCCAGCAGCTTAGAGGGGGCAAAGAACACTGAAGCTTTCTTT. Protein: CASSLEGAKNTEAFF. Full variable domain (rest looked up from reference TRBV7-2 and TRBJ1-1): GAGVSQSPSNKVTEKGKDVELRCDPISGHTALYWYRQSLGQGLEFLIYFQGNSAPDKSGLPSDRFSAERTGGSVSTLTIQRTQQEDSAVYLCASSLEGAKNTEAFFGQGTRLTVV.

The genes are TRBV3-1 and TRBJ2-7; perhaps TRBD2 as D (6 bases). V lost 3 bases and J lost 2, with 14 bases in between. This CDR3 spans 15 amino acids. CDR1 LGHDT and CDR2 YNNKEL come from the germline V gene (reference sequence). This CDR3 reads CASSHPTSSPYEQYF. The CDR3 coding sequence is TGTGCCAGCAGCCACCCCACTAGCTCCCCCTACGAGCAGTACTTC.

This chain connects TRBV28 to TRBJ2-2; a possible D gene is TRBD2 (6 bases). CDR1 is MDHEN and CDR2 is SYDVKM in the germline V gene. The V end was cut by 5 bases, the J end by 0 bases, with 19 bases between. The length of the CDR3 is 18 residues. CDR3 nucleotide sequence: TGTGCCAGCAGTGAGCGGGCCAGGGCGTTCGCGAACACCGGGGAGCTGTTTTTT. It translates to CASSERARAFANTGELFF.

The V call is TRBV4-3, the J call TRBJ2-3; 10 bases map to TRBD2. Germline V CDR1 and CDR2: LGHNA, YSLEER. The CDR3 totals 16 residues. V lost 0 bases to trimming and J lost 8 bases; unmatched junction nucleotides: 8. CDR3 coding DNA: TGCGCCAGCAGCCAAGATTCAGCGGGAGGGCCTCCTACGCAGTATTTT. Protein sequence: CASSQDSAGGPPTQYF.